A selection of T cell receptor beta chains follows, all from one sample in a study of shared clonotypes between healthy human individuals. Produced via immunoSEQ multiplex PCR; TCRdb's table is partial and in-frame only. The table records over a million clones, approximately 98.5% of them present only once. The sequenced material came from naive CD4+ T cells sorted from blood. The source of these receptors is a young man in good health. The CDR3 runs from the conserved cysteine through the conserved F or W. Each record gives: V gene, CDR3 protein.

>TRBV29-1
CSVDRKYNEQFF
>TRBV19
CASSIVRTPQNLYSNQPQHF
>TRBV28
CASRPGANGYTF
>TRBV5-1
CASSSGQLGGEQYF
>TRBV4-1
CASSQWRGSDPEAFF
>TRBV2
CASSARGVNTEAFF
>TRBV4-2
CASSHRLAGNTGELFF
>TRBV10-1
CASSEKAGESSYEQYF
>TRBV6-1
CASTVQGSYYEQYF
>TRBV18
CASSPSRKETQYF
>TRBV6-5
CASGTRVTDTQYF
>TRBV7-2
CASSLETASSYEQYF
>TRBV9
CASRQGSSNEQFF
>TRBV10-3
CAISEKSLAYNEQFF
>TRBV7-2
CASSLVAGAYEQYF
>TRBV29-1
CSTGSGGGSYNEQFF
>TRBV5-4
CASSKNPLLAGEGQETQYF
>TRBV15
CATSRDPPSTNTGELFF
>TRBV5-4
CASSLAGGSDTQYF
>TRBV5-1
CASSSGQGANYGYTF
>TRBV7-9
CASSPLGGPNNEQFF
>TRBV9
CASSVEGGPRRQFF
>TRBV4-3
CASSRGLAGGETQYF
>TRBV29-1
CSAGDRGLGEQYF
>TRBV6-6
CASSRLALVIPYEQYF
>TRBV15
CATSRGRVNQPQHF
>TRBV5-1
CASSLVRGVGQETQYF
>TRBV5-1
CASSVGGGGEKLFF
>TRBV6-5
CASSYSVGGENIQYF
>TRBV10-3
CAISDSGLAKNIQYF
>TRBV5-1
CASSKLASETGELFF
>TRBV5-4
CASSLRLAGEQFF
>TRBV5-4
CASSDAGTGGEQYF
>TRBV5-1
CASSLGDAFPNTEAFF
>TRBV7-9
CASSRDEQFF
>TRBV28
CASRPGREGANGYTF
>TRBV27
CASSPLQGLYGYTF
>TRBV27
CASSFTGSSGNTIYF